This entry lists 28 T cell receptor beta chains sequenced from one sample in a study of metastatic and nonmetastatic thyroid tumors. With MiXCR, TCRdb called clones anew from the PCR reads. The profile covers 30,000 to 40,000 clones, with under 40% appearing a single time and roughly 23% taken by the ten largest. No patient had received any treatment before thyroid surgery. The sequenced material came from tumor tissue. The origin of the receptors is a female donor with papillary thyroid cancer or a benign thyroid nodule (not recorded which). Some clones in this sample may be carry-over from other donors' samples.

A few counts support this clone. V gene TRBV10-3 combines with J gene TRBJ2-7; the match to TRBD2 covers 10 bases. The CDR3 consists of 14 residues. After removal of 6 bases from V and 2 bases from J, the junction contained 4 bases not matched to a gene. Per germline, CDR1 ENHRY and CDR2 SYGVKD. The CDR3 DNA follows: TGTGCCATCAGCCAAGCGGGAGGGACCTACGAGCAGTACTTC. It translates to CAISQAGGTYEQYF.

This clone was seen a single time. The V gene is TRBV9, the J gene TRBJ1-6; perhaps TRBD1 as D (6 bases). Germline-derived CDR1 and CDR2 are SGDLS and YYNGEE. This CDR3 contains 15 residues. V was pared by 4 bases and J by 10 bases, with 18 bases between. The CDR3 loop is CASSPGTGFGSPLHF. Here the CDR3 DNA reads TGTGCCAGCAGCCCCGGTACAGGGTTTGGATCACCCCTCCACTTT.

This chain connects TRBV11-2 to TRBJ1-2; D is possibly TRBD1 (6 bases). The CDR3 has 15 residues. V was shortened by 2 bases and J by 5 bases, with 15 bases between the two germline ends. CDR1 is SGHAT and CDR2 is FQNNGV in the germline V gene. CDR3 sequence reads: CASSLRAGEGYGYTF. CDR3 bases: TGTGCCAGCAGCTTAAGGGCAGGGGAAGGGTATGGCTACACCTTC.

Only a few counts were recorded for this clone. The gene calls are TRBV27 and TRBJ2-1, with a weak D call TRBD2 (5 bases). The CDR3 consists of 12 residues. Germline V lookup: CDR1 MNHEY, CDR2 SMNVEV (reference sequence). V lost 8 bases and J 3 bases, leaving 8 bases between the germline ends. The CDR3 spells CASGRLYNEQFF. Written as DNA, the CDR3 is TGTGCCAGCGGGAGACTCTACAATGAGCAGTTCTTC.

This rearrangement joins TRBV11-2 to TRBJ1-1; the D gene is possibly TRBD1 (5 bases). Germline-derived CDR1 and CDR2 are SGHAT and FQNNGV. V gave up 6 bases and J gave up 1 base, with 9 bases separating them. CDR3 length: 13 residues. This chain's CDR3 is CASRVDRNTEAFF. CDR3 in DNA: TGTGCCAGCAGAGTCGACAGGAACACTGAAGCTTTCTTT. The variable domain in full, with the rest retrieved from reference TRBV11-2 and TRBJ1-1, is EAGVAQSPRYKIIEKRQSVAFWCNPISGHATLYWYQQILGQGPKLLIQFQNNGVVDDSQLPKDRFSAERLKGVDSTLKIQPAKLEDSAVYLCASRVDRNTEAFFGQGTRLTVV.

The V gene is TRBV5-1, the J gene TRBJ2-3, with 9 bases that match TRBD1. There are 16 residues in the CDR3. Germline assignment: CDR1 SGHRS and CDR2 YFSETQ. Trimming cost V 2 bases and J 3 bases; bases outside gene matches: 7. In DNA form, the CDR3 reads TGCGCCAGCAGCTTAAAAGCGGGACAGGGAACAGATACGCAGTATTTT. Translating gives CASSLKAGQGTDTQYF.

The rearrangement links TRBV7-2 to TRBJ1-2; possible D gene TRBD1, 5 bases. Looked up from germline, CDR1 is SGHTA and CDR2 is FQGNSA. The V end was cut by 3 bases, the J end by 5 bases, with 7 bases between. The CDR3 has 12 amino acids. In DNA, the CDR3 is TGTGCCAGCAGCTTCAGGGATTATGGCTACACCTTC. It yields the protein CASSFRDYGYTF.

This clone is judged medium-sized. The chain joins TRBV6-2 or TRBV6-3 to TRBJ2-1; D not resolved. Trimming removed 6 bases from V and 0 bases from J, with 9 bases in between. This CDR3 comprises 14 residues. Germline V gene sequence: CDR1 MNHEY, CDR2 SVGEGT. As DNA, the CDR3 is TGTGCCAGCAGGAACCTTAACTCCTACAATGAGCAGTTCTTC. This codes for CASRNLNSYNEQFF.

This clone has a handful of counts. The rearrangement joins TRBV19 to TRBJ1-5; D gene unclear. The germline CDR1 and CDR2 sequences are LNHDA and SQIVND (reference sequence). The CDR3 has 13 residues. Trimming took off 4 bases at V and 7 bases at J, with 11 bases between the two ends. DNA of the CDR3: TGTGCCAGTAGTAATCCGGGCCACCAGCCCCAGCATTTT. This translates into CASSNPGHQPQHF.

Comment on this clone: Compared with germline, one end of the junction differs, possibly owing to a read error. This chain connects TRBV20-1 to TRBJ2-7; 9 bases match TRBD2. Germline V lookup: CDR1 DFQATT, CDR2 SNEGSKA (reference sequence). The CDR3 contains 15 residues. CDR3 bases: TGCGGTGCTAAAAGAAAGCGGGAGGCTACCTACGAGCAGTACTTC. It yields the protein CGAKRKREATYEQYF.

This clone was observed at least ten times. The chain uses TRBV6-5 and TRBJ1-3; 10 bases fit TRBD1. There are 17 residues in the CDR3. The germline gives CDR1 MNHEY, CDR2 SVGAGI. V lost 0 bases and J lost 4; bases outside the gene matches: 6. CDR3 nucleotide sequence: TGTGCCAGCAGTTACTCGGTGGGACAGGGGAAAGGAAACACCATATATTTT. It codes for CASSYSVGQGKGNTIYF.

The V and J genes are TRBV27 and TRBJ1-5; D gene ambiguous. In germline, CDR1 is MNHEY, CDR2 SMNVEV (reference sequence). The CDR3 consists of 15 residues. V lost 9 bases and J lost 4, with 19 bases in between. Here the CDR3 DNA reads TGTGCCAGTAGTATAAGCCCTCGCAGTAATCAGCCCCAGCATTTT. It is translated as CASSISPRSNQPQHF.

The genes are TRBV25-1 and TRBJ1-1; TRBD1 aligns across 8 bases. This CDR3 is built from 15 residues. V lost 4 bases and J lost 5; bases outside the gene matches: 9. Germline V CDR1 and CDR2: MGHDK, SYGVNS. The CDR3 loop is CASSAIRGPETEAFF. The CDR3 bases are TGTGCCAGCAGTGCGATCAGGGGGCCGGAAACTGAAGCTTTCTTT.

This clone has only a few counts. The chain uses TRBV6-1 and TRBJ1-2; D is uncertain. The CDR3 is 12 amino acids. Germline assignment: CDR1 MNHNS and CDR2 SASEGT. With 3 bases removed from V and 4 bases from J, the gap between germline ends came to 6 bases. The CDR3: CASSDWTYGYTF. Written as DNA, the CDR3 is TGTGCCAGCAGTGACTGGACCTATGGCTACACCTTC.

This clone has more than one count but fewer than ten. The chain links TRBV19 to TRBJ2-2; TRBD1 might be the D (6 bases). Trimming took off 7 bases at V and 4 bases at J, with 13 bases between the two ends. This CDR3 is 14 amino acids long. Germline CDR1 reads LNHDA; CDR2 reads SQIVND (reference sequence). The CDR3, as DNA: TGTGCCAGTACAGGGGATTTATTCACCGGGGAGCTGTTTTTT. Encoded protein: CASTGDLFTGELFF.

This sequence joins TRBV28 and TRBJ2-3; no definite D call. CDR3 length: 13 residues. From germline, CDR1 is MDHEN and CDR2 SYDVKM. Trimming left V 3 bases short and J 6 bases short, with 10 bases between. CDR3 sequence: CASSFGVLDTQYF. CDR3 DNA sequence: TGTGCCAGCAGTTTCGGAGTTTTGGATACGCAGTATTTT.

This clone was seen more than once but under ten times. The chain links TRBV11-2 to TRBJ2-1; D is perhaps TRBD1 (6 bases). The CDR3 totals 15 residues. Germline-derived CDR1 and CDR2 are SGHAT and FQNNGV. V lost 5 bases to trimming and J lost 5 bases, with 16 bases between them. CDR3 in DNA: TGTGCCAGCAGCCTCGGGACAATTCCCGACAATGAGCAGTTCTTC. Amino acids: CASSLGTIPDNEQFF.

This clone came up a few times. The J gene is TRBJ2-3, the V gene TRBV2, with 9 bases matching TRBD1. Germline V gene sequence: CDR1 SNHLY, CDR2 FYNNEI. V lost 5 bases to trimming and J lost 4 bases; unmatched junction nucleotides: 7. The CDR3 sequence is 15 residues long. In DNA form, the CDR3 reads TGTGCCAGCAGTATAACGGGACAGGGTGCAGATACGCAGTATTTT. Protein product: CASSITGQGADTQYF.

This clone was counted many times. DNA for the CDR3: TGTGCCACCAGTGGAGAGGGTTCATGGACCCAGTACTTC. Encoded protein: CATSGEGSWTQYF. The rearrangement uses TRBV24-1 and TRBJ2-5, with D maybe TRBD2 (5 bases). Germline V lookup: CDR1 KGHDR, CDR2 SFDVKD. This CDR3 has 13 residues. Between the trimmed V and J ends, which lost 5 bases and 7 bases, there was a span of 13 bases.

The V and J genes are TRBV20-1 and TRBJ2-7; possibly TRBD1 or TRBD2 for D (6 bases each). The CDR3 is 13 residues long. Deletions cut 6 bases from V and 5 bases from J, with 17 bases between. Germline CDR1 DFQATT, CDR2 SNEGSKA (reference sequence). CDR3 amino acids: CSAIKGGFNEQYF. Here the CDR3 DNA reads TGCAGTGCAATAAAAGGGGGGTTCAACGAGCAGTACTTC.

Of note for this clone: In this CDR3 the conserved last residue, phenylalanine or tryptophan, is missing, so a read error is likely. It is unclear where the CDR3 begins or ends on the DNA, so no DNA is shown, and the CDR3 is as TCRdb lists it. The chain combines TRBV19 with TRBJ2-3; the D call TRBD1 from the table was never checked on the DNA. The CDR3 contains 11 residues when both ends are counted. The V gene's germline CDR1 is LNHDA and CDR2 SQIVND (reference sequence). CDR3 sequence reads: CARPGGEYFGP.

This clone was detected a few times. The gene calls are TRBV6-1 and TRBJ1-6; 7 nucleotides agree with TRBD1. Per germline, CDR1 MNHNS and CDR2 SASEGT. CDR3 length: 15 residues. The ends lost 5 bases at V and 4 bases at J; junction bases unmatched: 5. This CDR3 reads CASSTGQVYNSPLHF. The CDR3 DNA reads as TGTGCCAGCAGTACCGGACAGGTGTATAATTCACCCCTCCACTTT.

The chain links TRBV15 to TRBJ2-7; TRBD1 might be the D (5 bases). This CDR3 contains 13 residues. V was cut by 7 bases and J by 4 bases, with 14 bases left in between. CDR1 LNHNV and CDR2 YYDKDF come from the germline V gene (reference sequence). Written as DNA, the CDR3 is TGTGCCACCATGGACACCTCGGGTTACGAGCAGTACTTC. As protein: CATMDTSGYEQYF.

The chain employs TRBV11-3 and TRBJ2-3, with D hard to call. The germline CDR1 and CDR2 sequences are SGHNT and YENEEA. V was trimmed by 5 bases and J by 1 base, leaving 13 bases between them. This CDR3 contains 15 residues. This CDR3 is CASSPLGGGTDTQYF. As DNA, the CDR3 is TGTGCCAGCAGCCCCCTGGGTGGGGGCACAGATACGCAGTATTTT.

CDR3 in amino acids: CASRRPGQGAYEQYF. The CDR3 DNA follows: TGTGCCAGCAGGCGCCCGGGTCAGGGGGCTTACGAGCAGTACTTC. This chain connects TRBV11-2 to TRBJ2-7; 8 bases map to TRBD1. From germline, CDR1 is SGHAT and CDR2 FQNNGV. Germline trimming cut 6 bases from V and 4 bases from J; bases unmatched to any gene: 11. This CDR3 region has 15 residues.

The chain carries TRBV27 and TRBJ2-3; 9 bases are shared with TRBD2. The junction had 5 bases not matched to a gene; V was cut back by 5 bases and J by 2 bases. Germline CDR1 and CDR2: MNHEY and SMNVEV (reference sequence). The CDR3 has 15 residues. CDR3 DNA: TGTGCCAGCAGTGACCTAGCGGGGTTCACAGATACGCAGTATTTT. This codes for CASSDLAGFTDTQYF.

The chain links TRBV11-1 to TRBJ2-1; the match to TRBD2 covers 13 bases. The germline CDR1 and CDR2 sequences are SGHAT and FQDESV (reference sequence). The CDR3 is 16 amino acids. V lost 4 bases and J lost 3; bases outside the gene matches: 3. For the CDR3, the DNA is TGTGCCAGCAGCTCCTGGACTAGCGGGGGCTACAATGAGCAGTTCTTC. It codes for CASSSWTSGGYNEQFF.

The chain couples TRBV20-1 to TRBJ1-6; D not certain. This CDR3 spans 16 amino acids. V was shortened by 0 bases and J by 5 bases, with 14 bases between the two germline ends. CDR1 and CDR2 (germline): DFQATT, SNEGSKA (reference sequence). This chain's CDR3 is CSARDPGRHDNSPLHF. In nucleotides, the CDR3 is TGCAGTGCTAGAGATCCGGGGAGGCACGATAATTCACCCCTCCACTTT.